One and the same sample provided the 32 T cell receptor beta chains below, sequenced in a study of CD8 T cells in Susac syndrome. Reverse transcription of roughly 0.45 to 1 ug RNA used random hexamers. MiXCR, run by TCRdb on the immunoSEQ multiplex PCR reads, gives a single entry per CDR3 protein. The data contain 150,000 to 200,000 distinct CDR3 sequences, 90% to 95% of them seen just once; the ten biggest clones take up 0.095% to 0.13%. Material: CD4+ T cells from PBMCs. The receptors stem from a human donor with Susac syndrome.

CDR3 sequence (DNA): TGTGCCAGCAGCCGGACCCTCGGGACCCAGTACTTC. Protein product: CASSRTLGTQYF. The chain employs TRBV7-8 and TRBJ2-5; D is unclear. The CDR3 runs 12 residues. The V end was cut by 5 bases, the J end by 7 bases, with 11 bases between. CDR1 is SGHVS, CDR2 FQNEAQ, per germline. The complete variable domain, with remaining parts taken from reference TRBV7-8 and TRBJ2-5, reads GAGVSQSPRYKVAKRGQDVALRCDPISGHVSLFWYQQALGQGPEFLTYFQNEAQLDKSGLPSDRFFAERPEGSVSTLKIQRTQQEDSAVYLCASSRTLGTQYFGPGTRLLVL.

This clonotype was recorded once. One end of the junction fails to match germline, which may point to a read error. The chain employs TRBV7-7 and TRBJ1-4; D gene ambiguous. The CDR3 totals 12 residues. In germline, CDR1 is SSHAT, CDR2 FNYEAQ (reference sequence). As DNA, the CDR3 is TGTGCCAGCAGCTTATCACGTGCCCTGGGGATTTTT. It codes for CASSLSRALGIF.

This sequence joins TRBV20-1 and TRBJ1-2, with a tentative D call TRBD1 (6 bases). V was trimmed by 6 bases and J by 7 bases, leaving 12 bases between them. The length of the CDR3 is 11 residues. Germline lookup yields CDR1 DFQATT and CDR2 SNEGSKA (reference sequence). The CDR3 is CSASWGAGYTF. CDR3 nucleotides: TGCAGTGCCAGTTGGGGGGCTGGCTACACCTTC.

The rearrangement uses TRBV6-2 or TRBV6-3 and TRBJ2-5, with D possibly being TRBD1 (5 bases). Trimming pared 10 bases from V and 2 bases from J, leaving 14 bases between. From germline, CDR1 is MNHEY and CDR2 SVGEGT. The CDR3 runs to 13 residues. In DNA form, the CDR3 reads TGTGCCACCTCCAACGGACAACAAGAGACCCAGTACTTC. Translated, it gives CATSNGQQETQYF.

This clonotype was recorded only once. V usage is TRBV3-1 and J usage is TRBJ2-3, with D perhaps being TRBD1 or TRBD2 (5 bases each). Trimming cost V 4 bases and J 4 bases, with 21 bases left between them. Germline loops: CDR1 LGHDT, CDR2 YNNKEL (reference sequence). The CDR3 is made up of 17 amino acids. The CDR3 reads CASSLKSGGREADTQYF. The CDR3 bases are TGTGCCAGCAGCCTTAAGAGCGGTGGCAGGGAAGCAGATACGCAGTATTTT.

The CDR3 sequence is CSARQAYGYTF. The CDR3 DNA sequence: TGCAGTGCTAGACAGGCCTATGGCTACACCTTC. The chain recombines TRBV20-1 with TRBJ1-2; no firm D call. V was pared by 2 bases and J by 4 bases, with 5 bases between. The germline V gene has CDR1 DFQATT and CDR2 SNEGSKA (reference sequence). The CDR3 loop spans 11 amino acids.

This chain joins TRBV7-9 and TRBJ2-3; D may be TRBD2 (5 bases). The CDR3 has 12 residues. Trimming took off 5 bases at V and 7 bases at J, with 10 bases between the two ends. From germline, CDR1 is SEHNR and CDR2 FQNEAQ (reference sequence). The CDR3 DNA reads as TGTGCCAGCAGCCCCTTCGGGAATACGCAGTATTTT. This encodes CASSPFGNTQYF.

V gene TRBV12-3 or TRBV12-4 combines with J gene TRBJ2-2; 8 nucleotides align to TRBD1. V lost 10 bases, J lost 0 bases, and 7 bases stayed unmatched. This CDR3 is built from 15 residues. As DNA, the CDR3 is TGTGCCACCTCCAGGGGGCCTCCGAACACCGGGGAGCTGTTTTTT. Protein product: CATSRGPPNTGELFF.

This clonotype came up a few times. The CDR3 sequence is CASSQSGPREFF. CDR3 coding DNA: TGTGCCAGCAGCCAATCGGGCCCGAGGGAGTTCTTC. The chain links TRBV14 to TRBJ2-1; perhaps TRBD2 as D (5 bases). Trimming pared 2 bases from V and 14 bases from J, leaving 13 bases between. CDR1 and CDR2 from the germline V gene are SGHDN and FVKESK. The CDR3 runs 12 residues.

The CDR3 loop reads CATSRRRDSNEKLFF. In DNA, the CDR3 is TGTGCCACCAGTCGCCGCCGGGACAGTAATGAAAAACTGTTTTTT. This chain connects TRBV24-1 to TRBJ1-4, with 7 bases identical to TRBD1. Trimming cost V 6 bases and J 4 bases; bases outside gene matches: 7. The CDR3 spans 15 residues. Germline CDR1 reads KGHDR; CDR2 reads SFDVKD.

The rearrangement joins TRBV6-5 to TRBJ2-3, with 13 bases aligning to TRBD2. This CDR3 is built from 17 residues. Looked up from germline, CDR1 is MNHEY and CDR2 is SVGAGI. V trimming: 0 bases; J trimming: 1 base; junction bases outside the gene matches: 1. CDR3: CASSYSGTSGGTDTQYF. Here the CDR3 DNA reads TGTGCCAGCAGTTACTCCGGGACTAGCGGGGGCACAGATACGCAGTATTTT.

The chain links TRBV29-1 to TRBJ1-3; TRBD1 agrees at 8 bases. The germline CDR1 and CDR2 sequences are SQVTM and ANQGSEA. The CDR3 runs to 14 residues. After removal of 4 bases from V and 3 bases from J, the junction contained 5 bases not matched to a gene. The CDR3 spells CSVGTGSFGNTIYF. CDR3 DNA: TGCAGCGTTGGGACAGGGAGTTTTGGAAACACCATATATTTT.

The rearrangement uses TRBV9 and TRBJ1-1; 7 nucleotides match TRBD1. The CDR3 runs 15 residues. After removal of 3 bases from V and 3 bases from J, the junction contained 8 bases not matched to a gene. Germline V gives CDR1 SGDLS, CDR2 YYNGEE. The CDR3 nucleotides read TGTGCCAGCAGCGCGGGCAAGGGGGCGGACACTGAAGCTTTCTTT. Amino acid sequence: CASSAGKGADTEAFF.

The V and J genes are TRBV4-1 and TRBJ1-6; D perhaps matches TRBD1 (5 bases). The CDR3 contains 18 residues. V dropped 3 bases and J dropped 0 bases, with 15 bases sitting between them. CDR1 and CDR2 from the germline V gene are MGHRA and YSYEKL. CDR3: CASSHEAGKSSYNSPLHF. CDR3 DNA: TGCGCCAGCAGCCACGAGGCAGGGAAAAGCTCCTATAATTCACCCCTCCACTTT.

The chain joins TRBV19 to TRBJ1-1, with TRBD1 as a possible D gene (5 bases). The V end was cut by 6 bases, the J end by 0 bases, with 11 bases between. This CDR3 has 14 amino acids. Germline values: CDR1 LNHDA, CDR2 SQIVND (reference sequence). The CDR3 region has the DNA TGTGCCAGTAGATCGGGACGGTTGAACACTGAAGCTTTCTTT. Amino acid sequence: CASRSGRLNTEAFF.

The V gene is TRBV7-2, the J gene TRBJ2-7, with D unclear. Trimming removed 2 bases at V and 8 bases at J, with 16 bases between. The CDR3 contains 14 residues. CDR1 and CDR2 (germline): SGHTA, FQGNSA. The chain's CDR3 is CASSLSQEPTKQYF. The CDR3 nucleotides read TGTGCCAGCAGCTTATCTCAGGAGCCTACGAAGCAGTACTTC.

The chain uses TRBV18 and TRBJ2-2, with 8 bases aligning to TRBD2. The CDR3 totals 16 residues. V shed 3 bases and J 0 bases; nucleotides not matched to a gene: 3. Germline V gene data show CDR1 as KGHSH and CDR2 as LQKENI. Here the CDR3 DNA reads TGTGCCAGCTCACCTAGCGGGGCCTCGAACACCGGGGAGCTGTTTTTT. Protein product: CASSPSGASNTGELFF.

Only a few counts were recorded for this clonotype. The rearrangement joins TRBV12-3 or TRBV12-4 to TRBJ2-3; TRBD1 matches at 10 bases. Germline trimming cut 4 bases from V and 6 bases from J; bases unmatched to any gene: 4. The CDR3 runs 14 residues. CDR3 region: CASSSRQGADTQYF. In nucleotides, the CDR3 is TGTGCCAGCAGTTCGCGACAGGGGGCGGATACGCAGTATTTT.

The rearrangement links TRBV14 to TRBJ1-1, with D possibly matching TRBD1 (5 bases). Trimming cost V 4 bases and J 5 bases, with 17 bases left between them. CDR1 is SGHDN and CDR2 is FVKESK in the germline V gene. The CDR3 has 15 residues. The DNA of the CDR3 is TGTGCCAGCAGCCCTCGTTATGGAGGGGAAACTGAAGCTTTCTTT. It specifies CASSPRYGGETEAFF.

V gene TRBV7-7 combines with J gene TRBJ2-1, with TRBD2 matching 14 bases. V was clipped by 5 bases and J by 8 bases; unmatched bases: 5. From germline, CDR1 is SSHAT and CDR2 FNYEAQ (reference sequence). The CDR3 is 15 amino acids. The CDR3 DNA is TGTGCCAGCAGCCGGACTAGCGGGGGGAAGGATGAGCAGTTCTTC. This gives the protein CASSRTSGGKDEQFF.

The count of this clonotype is one. This sequence joins TRBV2 and TRBJ2-3; D gene uncertain. V lost 0 bases to trimming and J lost 7 bases, with 5 bases between them. The length of the CDR3 is 12 residues. The V gene's germline CDR1 is SNHLY and CDR2 FYNNEI. The CDR3 nucleotides are TGTGCCAGCAGTGAAGCGAGGCATACGCAGTATTTT. It is translated as CASSEARHTQYF.

The rearrangement links TRBV7-2 to TRBJ1-1; 11 bases align to TRBD1. J was trimmed by 3 bases and V by 1 base; bases with no gene match: 4. The germline V gene encodes CDR1 SGHTA and CDR2 FQGNSA. CDR3 length equals 16 residues. The CDR3 DNA reads TGTGCCAGCAGCTTAGGGATGGACAGGGGGCACACTGAAGCTTTCTTT. The encoded protein is CASSLGMDRGHTEAFF.

V and J are TRBV29-1 and TRBJ1-4; TRBD1 agrees at 9 bases. The junction had 6 bases not matched to a gene; V was cut back by 6 bases and J by 7 bases. CDR1 and CDR2 from the germline V gene are SQVTM and ANQGSEA. The CDR3 consists of 13 residues. CDR3 protein: CSVEPGQGEKLFF. DNA of the CDR3: TGCAGCGTCGAACCGGGACAGGGTGAAAAACTGTTTTTT.

The chain recombines TRBV20-1 with TRBJ1-3; 8 positions match TRBD1. Germline lookup yields CDR1 DFQATT and CDR2 SNEGSKA (reference sequence). The CDR3 covers 14 residues. The trim removed 2 bases at V and 3 bases at J, leaving 3 bases unmatched. The CDR3 protein is CSARQGAIGNTIYF. The CDR3 nucleotides read TGCAGTGCTAGACAGGGGGCTATTGGAAACACCATATATTTT.

This clonotype was seen once. The chain links TRBV4-3 to TRBJ2-2; TRBD2 might be the D (6 bases). Per germline, CDR1 LGHNA and CDR2 YSLEER. The V and J ends lost 3 bases and 4 bases respectively, with 12 bases between them. The CDR3 runs to 15 residues. The CDR3 nucleotides are TGCGCCAGCAGCCACGGCGGGGTTGGCACCGGGGAGCTGTTTTTT. Its translation is CASSHGGVGTGELFF.

The chain combines TRBV25-1 with TRBJ1-6; D possibly corresponds to TRBD1 (5 bases). This CDR3 is built from 14 residues. Looked up from germline, CDR1 is MGHDK and CDR2 is SYGVNS. V lost 9 bases and J lost 4, with 13 bases in between. The CDR3 region is CASKLDSYNSPLHF. In DNA, the CDR3 is TGTGCCAGTAAGCTCGACAGTTATAATTCACCCCTCCACTTT.

The chain uses TRBV13 and TRBJ2-1; TRBD1 might be the D (6 bases). CDR3 length: 14 residues. The V end lost 8 bases, the J end lost 6 bases, and 17 bases lay between the germline ends. CDR1 and CDR2 from the germline V gene are PRHDT and FYEKMQ (reference sequence). The CDR3 bases are TGTGCCAGCCGAGGACCCAGGGGTACCAATGAGCAGTTCTTC. Amino acid sequence: CASRGPRGTNEQFF.

The V and J genes are TRBV4-1 and TRBJ1-2, with 8 bases aligning to TRBD1. The V segment lost 0 bases and the J segment 7 bases; nucleotides outside the gene matches: 13. Germline CDR1 and CDR2: MGHRA and YSYEKL. This CDR3 has 17 amino acids. The CDR3: CASSQEGGTGRLSGYTF. The DNA of the CDR3 is TGCGCCAGCAGCCAAGAGGGGGGGACAGGAAGGTTGTCTGGCTACACCTTC.

This chain connects TRBV5-8 to TRBJ1-3; D remains unclear. Per the germline V gene, CDR1 is SGHTS and CDR2 is YDEGEE. V shed 4 bases and J shed 1 base, with 12 bases lying between them. The CDR3 loop spans 15 amino acids. Here the CDR3 DNA reads TGTGCCAGCAGCCCTTGGACGGCTTCTGGAAACACCATATATTTT. It specifies CASSPWTASGNTIYF.

This clonotype was observed once. CDR3 nucleotide sequence: TGCAGCGTTACCGGGACAGGGAGGACCGGGGAGCTGTTTTTT. Translating gives CSVTGTGRTGELFF. The chain couples TRBV29-1 to TRBJ2-2; 9 nucleotides line up with TRBD1. Trimming removed 5 bases from V and 5 bases from J; junction bases left unmatched: 6. This CDR3 is built from 14 residues. The germline V gene encodes CDR1 SQVTM and CDR2 ANQGSEA.

The chain couples TRBV3-1 to TRBJ1-1, with D maybe TRBD1 (6 bases). Germline assignment: CDR1 LGHDT and CDR2 YNNKEL (reference sequence). V lost 1 base, J lost 0 bases, and 15 bases lay in between. CDR3 length equals 17 residues. CDR3 nucleotide sequence: TGTGCCAGCAGCCAAGGATGGCAGGGGAATTTGAACACTGAAGCTTTCTTT. It codes for CASSQGWQGNLNTEAFF.

This rearrangement joins TRBV12-3 or TRBV12-4 to TRBJ2-1; TRBD1 might be the D (6 bases). V gave up 6 bases and J gave up 7 bases, with 16 bases separating them. The CDR3 covers 14 residues. CDR3 in DNA: TGTGCCAGCAGGAATACTGAAAGGGGGAATGAGCAGTTCTTC. Its protein is CASRNTERGNEQFF.